This TCR beta chain is from a study of blood T cells in healthy people across ages. Study overall: In model experiments, template switching was able to capture about one barcoded beta molecule for every two T cells that were present.

The J segment lost 9 bases and the V segment lost 4 bases, leaving 3 bases of the junction unmatched. This CDR3 has 11 amino acids. Looked up from germline, CDR1 is SGHRS and CDR2 is YFSETQ. Sample-barcoded 5' priming and a J-beta primer mix drove a second PCR of 7 to 11 cycles. TCRdb used MiXCR to reprocess the 5' RACE reads, holding one entry per CDR3 protein. The table includes about 800,000 distinct CDR3 sequences, 25% detected once. The data were also submitted as part of a second study, on T cells of mothers and their children. From that paper: The entire RNA extract went into cDNA synthesis at approximately 1.4 ug per 15 ul. The TCR beta CDR3 read count exceeded 8 million for each mother and was about 2.8 million for each child.

Sequenced material: blood. This receptor was obtained from a boy aged 10-17 years in good health. This chain connects TRBV5-1 to TRBJ1-1; 7 positions agree with TRBD1. Here the CDR3 reads CASSLGQQAFF. In nucleotides, the CDR3 is TGCGCCAGCAGCCTGGGACAGCAAGCTTTCTTT.